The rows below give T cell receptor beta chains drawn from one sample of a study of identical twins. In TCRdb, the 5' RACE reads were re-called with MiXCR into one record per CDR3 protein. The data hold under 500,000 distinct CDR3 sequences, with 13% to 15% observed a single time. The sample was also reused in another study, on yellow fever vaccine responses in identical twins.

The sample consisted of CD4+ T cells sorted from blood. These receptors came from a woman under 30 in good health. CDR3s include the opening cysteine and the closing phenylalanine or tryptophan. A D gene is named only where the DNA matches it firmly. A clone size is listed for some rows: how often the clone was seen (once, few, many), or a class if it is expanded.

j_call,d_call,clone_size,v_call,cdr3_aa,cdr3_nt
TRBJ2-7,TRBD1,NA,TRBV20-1,CSARLTGGRYEQYF,TGCAGTGCTCGCCTGACAGGGGGCAGGTACGAGCAGTACTTC
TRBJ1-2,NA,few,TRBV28,CASSLPTRQNYGYTF,TGTGCCAGCAGTTTACCCACTAGACAGAACTATGGCTACACCTTC
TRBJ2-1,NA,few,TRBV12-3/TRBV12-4,CASSFVRGNEQFF,TGTGCCAGCAGTTTCGTTAGGGGCAATGAGCAGTTCTTC
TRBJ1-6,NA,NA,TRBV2,CASSLTTTRSGSPLHF,TGTGCCAGCAGTCTTACTACGACGAGGAGTGGTTCACCCCTCCACTTT
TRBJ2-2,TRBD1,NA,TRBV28,CASSYLRDRDTGELFF,TGTGCCAGCAGTTACCTCCGGGACAGAGACACCGGGGAGCTGTTTTTT
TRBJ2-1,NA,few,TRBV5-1,CASSWGEGRIEQFF,TGCGCCAGCAGCTGGGGTGAGGGGAGAATTGAGCAGTTCTTC
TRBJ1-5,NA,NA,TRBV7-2,CASSPFRDSNQPQHF,TGTGCCAGCAGCCCATTTCGGGATAGCAATCAGCCCCAGCATTTT
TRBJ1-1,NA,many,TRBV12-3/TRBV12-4,CASSNSGPEAFF,TGTGCCAGCAGTAACTCGGGCCCTGAAGCTTTCTTT
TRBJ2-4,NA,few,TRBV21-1,CASSAPRRGPLAKNIQYF,TGTGCCAGCAGCGCCCCCCGTCGGGGGCCACTAGCCAAAAACATTCAGTACTTC
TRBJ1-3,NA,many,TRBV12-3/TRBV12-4,CASTWTEGNTIYF,TGTGCCAGCACCTGGACAGAGGGAAACACCATATATTTT
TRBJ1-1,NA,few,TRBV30,CAWKKTMNTEAFF,TGTGCCTGGAAAAAAACCATGAACACTGAAGCTTTCTTT
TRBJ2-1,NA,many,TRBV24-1,CATSVSNNEQFF,TGTGCCACCAGTGTAAGTAACAATGAGCAGTTCTTC
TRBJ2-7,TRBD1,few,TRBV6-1,CASRLGQGGTYEQYF,TGTGCCAGTCGACTGGGACAGGGGGGAACCTACGAGCAGTACTTC
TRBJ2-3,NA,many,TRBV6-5,CASSYFTVGDTQYF,TGTGCCAGCAGTTACTTCACGGTGGGTGATACGCAGTATTTT
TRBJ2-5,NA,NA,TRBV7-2,CASSTRRSEETQYF,TGTGCCAGCAGCACCAGACGTAGCGAAGAGACCCAGTACTTC
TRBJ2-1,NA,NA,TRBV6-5,CASSYMLGFRNEQFF,TGTGCCAGCAGTTACATGTTGGGGTTTCGCAATGAGCAGTTCTTC
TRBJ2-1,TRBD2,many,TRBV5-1,CASSLVGTSGNEQFF,TGCGCCAGCAGCTTGGTAGGGACTAGCGGAAATGAGCAGTTCTTC
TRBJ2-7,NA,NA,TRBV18,CASSPLTAYEQYF,TGTGCCAGCTCACCACTAACAGCCTACGAGCAGTACTTC
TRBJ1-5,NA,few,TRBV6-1,CASSRTASQPQHF,TGTGCCAGCAGTCGGACAGCGAGTCAGCCCCAGCATTTT
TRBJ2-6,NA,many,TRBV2,CASSSTSSGANVLTF,TGTGCCAGCAGTTCAACTTCCTCTGGGGCCAACGTCCTGACTTTC
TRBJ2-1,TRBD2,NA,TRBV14,CASSHQRIAGVGEQFF,TGTGCCAGCAGCCATCAGAGGATAGCGGGGGTCGGGGAGCAGTTCTTC
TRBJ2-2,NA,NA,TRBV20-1,CSARGRGELFF,TGCAGTGCTAGAGGCCGCGGGGAGCTGTTTTTT
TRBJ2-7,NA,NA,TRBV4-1,CASSQVSRDGSYEQYF,TGCGCCAGCAGCCAAGTGTCCCGGGACGGCTCCTACGAGCAGTACTTC
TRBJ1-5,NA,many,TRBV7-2,CASSLGGNSNQPQHF,TGTGCCAGCAGCTTAGGAGGAAATAGCAATCAGCCCCAGCATTTT
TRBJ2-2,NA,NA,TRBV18,CASSPLAGPNTGELFF,TGTGCCAGCTCACCACTCGCCGGACCGAACACCGGGGAGCTGTTTTTT
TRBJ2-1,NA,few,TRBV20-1,CSAKLEFF,TGCAGTGCTAAGTTGGAGTTCTTC
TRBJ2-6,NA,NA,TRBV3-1,CASSQVLAGVGANVLTF,TGTGCCAGCAGCCAAGTACTCGCAGGGGTCGGGGCCAACGTCCTGACTTTC
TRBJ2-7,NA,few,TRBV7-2,CASSLGTTYFSYEQYF,TGTGCCAGCAGCTTAGGGACCACTTATTTCTCCTACGAGCAGTACTTC